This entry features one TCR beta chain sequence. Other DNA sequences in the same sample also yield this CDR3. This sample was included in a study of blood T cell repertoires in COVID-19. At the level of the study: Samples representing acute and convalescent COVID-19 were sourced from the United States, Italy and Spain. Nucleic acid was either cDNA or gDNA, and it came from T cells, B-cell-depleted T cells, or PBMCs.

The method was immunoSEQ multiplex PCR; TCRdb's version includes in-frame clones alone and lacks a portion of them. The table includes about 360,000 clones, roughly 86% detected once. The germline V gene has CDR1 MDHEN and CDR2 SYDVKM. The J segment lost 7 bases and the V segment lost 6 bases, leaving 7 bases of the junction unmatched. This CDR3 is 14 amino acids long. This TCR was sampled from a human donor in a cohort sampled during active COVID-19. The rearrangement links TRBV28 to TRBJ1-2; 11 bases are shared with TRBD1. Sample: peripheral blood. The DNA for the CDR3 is TGTGCCAGCAGCCTAGGACAGGGGGCTGGTGGCTACACCTTC. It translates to CASSLGQGAGGYTF.